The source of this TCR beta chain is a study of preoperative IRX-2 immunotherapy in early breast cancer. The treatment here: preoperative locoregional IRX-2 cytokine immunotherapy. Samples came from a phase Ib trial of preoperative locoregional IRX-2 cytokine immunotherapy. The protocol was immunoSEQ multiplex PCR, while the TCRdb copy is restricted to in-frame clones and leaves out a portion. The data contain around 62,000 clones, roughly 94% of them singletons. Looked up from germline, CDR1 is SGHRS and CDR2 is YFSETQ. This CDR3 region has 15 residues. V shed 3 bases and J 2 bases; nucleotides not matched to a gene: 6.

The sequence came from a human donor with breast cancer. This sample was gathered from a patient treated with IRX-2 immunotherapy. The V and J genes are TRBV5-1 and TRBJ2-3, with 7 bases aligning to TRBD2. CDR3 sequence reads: CASSSTSENTDTQYF. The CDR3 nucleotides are TGCGCCAGCAGCTCTACTAGCGAAAACACAGATACGCAGTATTTT.